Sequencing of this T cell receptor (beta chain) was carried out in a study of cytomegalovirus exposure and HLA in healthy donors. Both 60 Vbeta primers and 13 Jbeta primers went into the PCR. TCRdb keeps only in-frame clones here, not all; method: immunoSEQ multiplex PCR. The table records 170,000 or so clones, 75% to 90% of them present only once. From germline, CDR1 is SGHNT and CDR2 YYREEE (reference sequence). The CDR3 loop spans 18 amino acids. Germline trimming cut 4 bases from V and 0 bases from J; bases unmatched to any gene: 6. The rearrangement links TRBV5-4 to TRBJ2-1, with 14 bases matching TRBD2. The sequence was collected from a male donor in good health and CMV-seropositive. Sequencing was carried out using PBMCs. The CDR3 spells CASSSPGTSGSSYNEQFF. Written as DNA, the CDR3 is TGTGCCAGCAGCAGTCCCGGGACTAGCGGGAGCTCCTACAATGAGCAGTTCTTC.